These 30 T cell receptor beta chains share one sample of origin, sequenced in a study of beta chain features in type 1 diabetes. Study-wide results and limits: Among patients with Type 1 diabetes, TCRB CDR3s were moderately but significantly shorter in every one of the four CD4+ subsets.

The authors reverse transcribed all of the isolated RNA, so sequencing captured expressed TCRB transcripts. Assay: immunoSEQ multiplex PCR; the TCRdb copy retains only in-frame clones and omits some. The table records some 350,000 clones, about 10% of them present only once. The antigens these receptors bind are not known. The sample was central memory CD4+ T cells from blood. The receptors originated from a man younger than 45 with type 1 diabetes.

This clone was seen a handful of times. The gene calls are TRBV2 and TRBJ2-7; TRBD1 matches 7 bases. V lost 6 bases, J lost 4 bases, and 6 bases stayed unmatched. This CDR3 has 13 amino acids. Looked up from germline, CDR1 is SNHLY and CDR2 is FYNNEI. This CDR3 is CASRKGAGYEQYF. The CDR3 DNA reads TGTGCCAGCAGGAAGGGGGCAGGGTACGAGCAGTACTTC.

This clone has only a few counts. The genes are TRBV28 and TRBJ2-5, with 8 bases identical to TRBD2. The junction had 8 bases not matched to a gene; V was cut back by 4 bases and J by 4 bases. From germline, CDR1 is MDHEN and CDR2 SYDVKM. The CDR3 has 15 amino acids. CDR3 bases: TGTGCCAGCAGTTCCTCCGGGGGGGCAGGAGAGACCCAGTACTTC. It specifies CASSSSGGAGETQYF.

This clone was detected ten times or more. CDR3 DNA: TGCGCCAGCAGCACCCGACTAGCGGAGCCCTACAATGAGCAGTTCTTC. Protein: CASSTRLAEPYNEQFF. The chain couples TRBV5-1 to TRBJ2-1, with 9 bases lining up with TRBD2. Per the germline V gene, CDR1 is SGHRS and CDR2 is YFSETQ. V lost 4 bases and J lost 2; bases outside the gene matches: 7. The CDR3 runs 16 residues.

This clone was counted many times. CDR3 protein: CASRIRLAGASYEQYF. In nucleotides, the CDR3 is TGTGCCAGCAGGATCAGACTAGCGGGTGCCTCCTACGAGCAGTACTTC. J is TRBJ2-7 and V is TRBV2, with 10 bases that match TRBD2. This CDR3 is built from 16 residues. The J segment lost 0 bases and the V segment lost 6 bases, leaving 8 bases of the junction unmatched. Per germline, CDR1 SNHLY and CDR2 FYNNEI.

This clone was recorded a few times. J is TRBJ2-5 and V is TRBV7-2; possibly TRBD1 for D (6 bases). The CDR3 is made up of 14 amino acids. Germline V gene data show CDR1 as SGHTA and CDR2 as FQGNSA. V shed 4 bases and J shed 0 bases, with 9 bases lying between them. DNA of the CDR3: TGTGCCAGCAGCTCGTACAGGGACCAAGAGACCCAGTACTTC. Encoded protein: CASSSYRDQETQYF.

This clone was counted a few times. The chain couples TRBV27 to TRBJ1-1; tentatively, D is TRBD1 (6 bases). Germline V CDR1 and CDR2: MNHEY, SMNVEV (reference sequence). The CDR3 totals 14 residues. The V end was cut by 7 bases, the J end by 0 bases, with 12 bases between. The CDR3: CASIPTGMNTEAFF. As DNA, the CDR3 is TGTGCCAGCATTCCTACAGGGATGAACACTGAAGCTTTCTTT.

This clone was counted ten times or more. CDR3 in amino acids: CASSRNGPVAAAYEQYF. The DNA for the CDR3 is TGTGCCAGCAGTCGAAATGGCCCGGTAGCGGCCGCCTACGAGCAGTACTTC. This rearrangement joins TRBV27 to TRBJ2-7, with D perhaps TRBD2 (6 bases). The CDR3 consists of 17 residues. V was clipped by 5 bases and J by 2 bases, with 22 bases between them. Germline lookup yields CDR1 MNHEY and CDR2 SMNVEV (reference sequence).

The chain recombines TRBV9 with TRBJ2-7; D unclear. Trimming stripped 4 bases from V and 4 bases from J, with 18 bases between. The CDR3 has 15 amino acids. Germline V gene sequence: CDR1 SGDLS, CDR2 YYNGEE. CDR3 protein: CASSPWNSPKYEQYF. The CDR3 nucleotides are TGTGCCAGCAGCCCCTGGAACTCGCCGAAGTACGAGCAGTACTTC.

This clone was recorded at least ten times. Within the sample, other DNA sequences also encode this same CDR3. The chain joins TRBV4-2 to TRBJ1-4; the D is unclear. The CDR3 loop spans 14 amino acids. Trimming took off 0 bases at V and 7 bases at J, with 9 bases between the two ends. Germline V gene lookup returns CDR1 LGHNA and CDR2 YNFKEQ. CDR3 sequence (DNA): TGTGCCAGCAGCCAAGATAGGACCGCTGAAAAACTGTTTTTT. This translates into CASSQDRTAEKLFF.

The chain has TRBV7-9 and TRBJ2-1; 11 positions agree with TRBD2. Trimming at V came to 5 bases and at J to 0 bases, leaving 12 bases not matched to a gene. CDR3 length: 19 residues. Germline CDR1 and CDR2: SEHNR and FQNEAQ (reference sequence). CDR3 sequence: CASSERGLADSISYNEQFF. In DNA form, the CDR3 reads TGTGCCAGCAGCGAAAGGGGACTAGCGGATTCGATCTCCTACAATGAGCAGTTCTTC.

The CDR3 region is CASSVDGGFANYGYTF. As DNA, the CDR3 is TGTGCCAGCAGCGTAGACGGGGGATTTGCTAACTATGGCTACACCTTC. The rearrangement joins TRBV9 to TRBJ1-2, with a weak D call TRBD1 (5 bases). The CDR3 length is 16 residues. Trimming removed 0 bases from V and 0 bases from J, with 12 bases in between. The germline V gene has CDR1 SGDLS and CDR2 YYNGEE.

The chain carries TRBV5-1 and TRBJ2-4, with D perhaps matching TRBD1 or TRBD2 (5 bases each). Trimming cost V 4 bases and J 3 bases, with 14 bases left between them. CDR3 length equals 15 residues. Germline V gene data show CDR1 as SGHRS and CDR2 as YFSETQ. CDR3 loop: CASSAPGQGKNIQYF. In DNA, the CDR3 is TGCGCCAGCAGCGCTCCGGGGCAAGGCAAAAACATTCAGTACTTC. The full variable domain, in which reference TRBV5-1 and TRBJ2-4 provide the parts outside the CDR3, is KAGVTQTPRYLIKTRGQQVTLSCSPISGHRSVSWYQQTPGQGLQFLFEYFSETQRNKGNFPGRFSGRQFSNSRSEMNVSTLELGDSALYLCASSAPGQGKNIQYFGAGTRLSVL.

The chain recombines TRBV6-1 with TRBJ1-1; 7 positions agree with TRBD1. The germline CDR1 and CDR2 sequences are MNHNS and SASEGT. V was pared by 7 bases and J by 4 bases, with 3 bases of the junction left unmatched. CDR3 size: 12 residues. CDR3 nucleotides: TGTGCCAGCACCAGGGGGGCCACTGAAGCTTTCTTT. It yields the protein CASTRGATEAFF.

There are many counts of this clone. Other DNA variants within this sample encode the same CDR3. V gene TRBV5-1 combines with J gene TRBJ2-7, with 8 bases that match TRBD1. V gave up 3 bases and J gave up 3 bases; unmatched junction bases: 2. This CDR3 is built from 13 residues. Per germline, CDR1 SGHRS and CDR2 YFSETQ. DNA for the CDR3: TGCGCCAGCAGCTGGGGGACAGGCTACGAGCAGTACTTC. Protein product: CASSWGTGYEQYF. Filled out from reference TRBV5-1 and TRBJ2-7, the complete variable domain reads KAGVTQTPRYLIKTRGQQVTLSCSPISGHRSVSWYQQTPGQGLQFLFEYFSETQRNKGNFPGRFSGRQFSNSRSEMNVSTLELGDSALYLCASSWGTGYEQYFGPGTRLTVT.

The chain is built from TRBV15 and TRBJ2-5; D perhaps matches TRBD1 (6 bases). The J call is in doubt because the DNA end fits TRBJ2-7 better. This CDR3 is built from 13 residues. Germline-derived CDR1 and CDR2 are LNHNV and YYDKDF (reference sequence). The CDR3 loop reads CATSVRGVDEQYF. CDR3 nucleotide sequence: TGTGCCACCAGCGTCAGGGGAGTGGACGAGCAGTACTTC.

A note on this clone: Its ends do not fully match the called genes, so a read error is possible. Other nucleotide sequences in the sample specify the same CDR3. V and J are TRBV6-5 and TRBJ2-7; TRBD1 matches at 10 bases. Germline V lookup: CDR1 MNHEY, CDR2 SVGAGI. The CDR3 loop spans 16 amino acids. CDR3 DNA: TGCGCCAGCAGTTACTCTGGGACAGGGGTCACCTACGAGCAGTACTTC. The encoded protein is CASSYSGTGVTYEQYF.

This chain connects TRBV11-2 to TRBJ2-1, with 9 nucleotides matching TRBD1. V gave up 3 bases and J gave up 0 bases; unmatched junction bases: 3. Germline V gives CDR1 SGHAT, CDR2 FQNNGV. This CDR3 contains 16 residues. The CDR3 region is CASSLGTGSSYNEQFF. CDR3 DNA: TGTGCCAGCAGCTTGGGGACAGGGAGCTCCTACAATGAGCAGTTCTTC.

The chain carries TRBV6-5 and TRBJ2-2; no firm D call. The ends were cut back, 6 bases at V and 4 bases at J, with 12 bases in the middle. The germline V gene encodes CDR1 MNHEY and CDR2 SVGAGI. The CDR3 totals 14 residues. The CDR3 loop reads CASRTQSVTGELFF. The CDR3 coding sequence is TGTGCCAGCAGGACCCAAAGCGTCACCGGGGAGCTGTTTTTT.

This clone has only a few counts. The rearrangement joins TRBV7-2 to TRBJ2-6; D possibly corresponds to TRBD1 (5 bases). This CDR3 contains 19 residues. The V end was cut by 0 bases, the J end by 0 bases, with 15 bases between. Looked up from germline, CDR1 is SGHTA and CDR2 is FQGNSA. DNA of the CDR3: TGTGCCAGCAGCTTAGCTGCGACAGCGACCTTCTCTGGGGCCAACGTCCTGACTTTC. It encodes CASSLAATATFSGANVLTF.

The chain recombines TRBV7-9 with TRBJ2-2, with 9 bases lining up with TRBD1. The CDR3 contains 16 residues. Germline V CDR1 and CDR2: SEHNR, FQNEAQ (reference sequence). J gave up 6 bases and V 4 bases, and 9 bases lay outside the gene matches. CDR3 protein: CASSYGPGTGPGELFF. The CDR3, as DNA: TGTGCCAGCAGCTACGGTCCCGGGACAGGGCCCGGGGAGCTGTTTTTT.

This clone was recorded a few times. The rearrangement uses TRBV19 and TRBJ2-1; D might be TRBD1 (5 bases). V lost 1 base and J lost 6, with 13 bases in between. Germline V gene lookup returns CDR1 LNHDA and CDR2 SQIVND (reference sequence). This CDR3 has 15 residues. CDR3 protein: CASSIVSAGRNEQFF. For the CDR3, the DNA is TGTGCCAGTAGTATAGTTTCGGCAGGGCGCAATGAGCAGTTCTTC.

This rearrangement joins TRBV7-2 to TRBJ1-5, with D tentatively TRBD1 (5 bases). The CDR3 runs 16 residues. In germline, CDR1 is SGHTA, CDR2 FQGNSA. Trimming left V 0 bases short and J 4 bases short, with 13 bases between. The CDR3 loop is CASSLAQGWDNQPQHF. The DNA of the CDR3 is TGTGCCAGCAGCTTAGCGCAGGGATGGGATAATCAGCCCCAGCATTTT.

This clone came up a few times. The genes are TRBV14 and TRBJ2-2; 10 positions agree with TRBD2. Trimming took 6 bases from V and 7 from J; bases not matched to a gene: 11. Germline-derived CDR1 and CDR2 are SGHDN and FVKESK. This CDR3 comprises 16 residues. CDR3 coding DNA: TGTGCCAGCAGAACTAGCGGGAACTTACGCGGCGGGGAGCTGTTTTTT. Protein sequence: CASRTSGNLRGGELFF.

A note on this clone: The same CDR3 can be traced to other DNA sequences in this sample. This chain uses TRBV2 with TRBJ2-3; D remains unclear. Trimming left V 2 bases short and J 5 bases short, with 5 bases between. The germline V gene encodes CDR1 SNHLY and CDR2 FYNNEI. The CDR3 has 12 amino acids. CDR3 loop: CASSELGDTQYF. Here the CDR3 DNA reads TGTGCCAGCAGTGAACTAGGAGATACGCAGTATTTT.

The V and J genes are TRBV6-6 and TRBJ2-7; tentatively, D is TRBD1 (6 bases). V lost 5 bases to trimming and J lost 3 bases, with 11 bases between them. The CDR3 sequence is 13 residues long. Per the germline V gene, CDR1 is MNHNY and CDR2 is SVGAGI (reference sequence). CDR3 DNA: TGTGCCAGCAGTGGACAGAGGTACTACGAGCAGTACTTC. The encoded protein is CASSGQRYYEQYF.

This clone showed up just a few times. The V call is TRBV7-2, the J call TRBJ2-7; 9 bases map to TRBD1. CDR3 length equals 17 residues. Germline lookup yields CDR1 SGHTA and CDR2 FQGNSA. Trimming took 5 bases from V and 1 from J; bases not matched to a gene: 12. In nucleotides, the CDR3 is TGTGCCAGCAGCCAAGCACTTCCGGGACAGGGTTCCTACGAGCAGTACTTC. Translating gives CASSQALPGQGSYEQYF.

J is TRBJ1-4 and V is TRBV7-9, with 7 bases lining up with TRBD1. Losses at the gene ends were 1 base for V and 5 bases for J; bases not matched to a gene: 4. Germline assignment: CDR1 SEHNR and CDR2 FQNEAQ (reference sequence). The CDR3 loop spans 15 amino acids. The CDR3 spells CASSLGGGANEKLFF. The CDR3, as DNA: TGTGCCAGCAGCTTAGGAGGGGGCGCGAATGAAAAACTGTTTTTT.

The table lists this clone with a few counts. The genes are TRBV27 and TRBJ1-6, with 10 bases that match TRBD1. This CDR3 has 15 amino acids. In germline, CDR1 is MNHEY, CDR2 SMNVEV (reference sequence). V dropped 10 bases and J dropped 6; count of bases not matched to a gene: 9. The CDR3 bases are TGTGCCACCAGGGACAGGGGAGGGGTTAATTCACCCCTCCACTTT. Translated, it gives CATRDRGGVNSPLHF.

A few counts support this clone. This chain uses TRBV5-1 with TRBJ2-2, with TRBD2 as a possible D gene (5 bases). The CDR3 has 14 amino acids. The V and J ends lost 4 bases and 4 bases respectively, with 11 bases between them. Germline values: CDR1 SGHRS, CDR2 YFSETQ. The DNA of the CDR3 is TGCGCCAGCAGCCCCGATGGAGGCACCGGGGAGCTGTTTTTT. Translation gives CASSPDGGTGELFF. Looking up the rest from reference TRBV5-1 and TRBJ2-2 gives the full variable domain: KAGVTQTPRYLIKTRGQQVTLSCSPISGHRSVSWYQQTPGQGLQFLFEYFSETQRNKGNFPGRFSGRQFSNSRSEMNVSTLELGDSALYLCASSPDGGTGELFFGEGSRLTVL.

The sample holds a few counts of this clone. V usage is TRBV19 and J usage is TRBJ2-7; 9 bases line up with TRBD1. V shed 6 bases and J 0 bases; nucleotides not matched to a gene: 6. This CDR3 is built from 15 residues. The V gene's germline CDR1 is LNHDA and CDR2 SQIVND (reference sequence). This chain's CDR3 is CASRETGGFSYEQYF. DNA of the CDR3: TGTGCCAGTAGAGAGACAGGGGGGTTCTCCTACGAGCAGTACTTC.